This T cell receptor beta chain was obtained from a study of shared clonotypes between healthy human individuals. Study results and caveats: Tissues were not sampled, only blood, and their repertoires likely differ.

Profiled with immunoSEQ multiplex PCR; TCRdb holds only in-frame clones, not every one. In the table there are around 1.5 million clones, under 99% of which are singletons. In regard to this clone: Its antigen is unidentified.

This CDR3 comprises 14 residues. The V end lost 0 bases, the J end lost 2 bases, and 7 bases lay between the germline ends. Germline V CDR1 and CDR2: MNHNY, SVGAGI (reference sequence). This clonotype was obtained from a man aged 30 to 39 in good health. This rearrangement joins TRBV6-6 to TRBJ1-2, with D possibly matching TRBD1 (5 bases). The sequenced sample was naive CD4+ T cells sorted from blood. Subset reported: CD45RA+ positively selected. The CDR3 region is CASSYSGPNYGYTF. The DNA for the CDR3 is TGTGCCAGCAGTTACTCGGGGCCCAACTATGGCTACACCTTC.